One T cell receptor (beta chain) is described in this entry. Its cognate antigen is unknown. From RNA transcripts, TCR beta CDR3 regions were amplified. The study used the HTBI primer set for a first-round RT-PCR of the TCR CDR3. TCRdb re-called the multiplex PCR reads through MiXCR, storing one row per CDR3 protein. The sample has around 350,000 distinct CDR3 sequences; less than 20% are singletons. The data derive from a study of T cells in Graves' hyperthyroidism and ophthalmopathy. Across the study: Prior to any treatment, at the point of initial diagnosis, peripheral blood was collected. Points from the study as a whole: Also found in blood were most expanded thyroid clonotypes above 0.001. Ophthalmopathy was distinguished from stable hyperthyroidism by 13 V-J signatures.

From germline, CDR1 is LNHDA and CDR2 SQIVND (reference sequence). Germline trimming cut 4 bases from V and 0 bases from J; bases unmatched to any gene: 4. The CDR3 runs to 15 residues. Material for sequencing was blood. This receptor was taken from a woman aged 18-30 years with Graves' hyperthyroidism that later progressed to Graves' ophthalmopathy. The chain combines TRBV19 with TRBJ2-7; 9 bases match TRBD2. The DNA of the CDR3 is TGTGCCAGTAGTACGACTAGCGGCAGCTCCTACGAGCAGTACTTC. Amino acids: CASSTTSGSSYEQYF.